One sample yielded the 15 T cell receptor beta chains listed below, sequenced in a study of CD8+ T cells in alopecia areata. Investigators isolated RNA and reverse transcribed it into cDNA to act as the sequencing template. Data came from immunoSEQ multiplex PCR; TCRdb stores just in-frame clones and leaves some out. The repertoire holds tens of thousands of clones, with 45% to 60% as singletons. The sequenced sample consisted of NKG2D-high CD8+ T cells sorted from blood. These receptors came from a human donor with alopecia areata.

This chain joins TRBV30 and TRBJ1-1; the match to TRBD1 covers 7 bases. J lost 7 bases, V lost 4 bases, and 3 bases had no gene match. Germline loops: CDR1 GTSNPN, CDR2 SVGIG (reference sequence). The CDR3 has 11 residues. This chain's CDR3 is CAWIRTGEAFF. In DNA, the CDR3 is TGTGCCTGGATCCGGACAGGTGAAGCTTTCTTT.

There are a few counts of this clone. This CDR3 reads CSVDELNTGELFF. Written as DNA, the CDR3 is TGCAGCGTGGACGAATTGAACACCGGGGAGCTGTTTTTT. The gene calls are TRBV29-1 and TRBJ2-2; D unclear. V was clipped by 6 bases and J by 1 base, with 9 bases between them. CDR1 and CDR2 from the germline V gene are SQVTM and ANQGSEA. The CDR3 runs 13 residues.

This chain links TRBV27 with TRBJ2-1, with D perhaps matching TRBD1 or TRBD2 (5 bases each). The CDR3 has 14 amino acids. Germline assignment: CDR1 MNHEY and CDR2 SMNVEV (reference sequence). The V gene lost 6 bases and the J gene lost 8 bases, with 17 bases spanning the gap. This chain's CDR3 is CASRPSLRGDEQFF. The CDR3 bases are TGTGCCAGCAGACCCTCCTTGAGGGGCGATGAGCAGTTCTTC.

The gene calls are TRBV5-6 and TRBJ2-4; maybe TRBD2 (5 bases). The CDR3 has 14 amino acids. V was pared by 4 bases and J by 4 bases, with 12 bases between. Germline lookup yields CDR1 SGHDT and CDR2 YYEEEE. This CDR3 is CASSTRGGKNIQYF. As DNA, the CDR3 is TGTGCCAGCAGCACACGGGGTGGAAAAAACATTCAGTACTTC. Together with reference TRBV5-6 and TRBJ2-4, the CDR3 gives the full variable domain: DAGVTQSPTHLIKTRGQQVTLRCSPKSGHDTVSWYQQALGQGPQFIFQYYEEEERQRGNFPDRFSGHQFPNYSSELNVNALLLGDSALYLCASSTRGGKNIQYFGAGTRLSVL.

The gene calls are TRBV18 and TRBJ2-1, with D hard to call. Per germline, CDR1 KGHSH and CDR2 LQKENI. The CDR3 covers 16 residues. Trimming shortened V by 3 bases and J by 2 bases, and 14 bases separated the two germline ends. CDR3 nucleotides: TGTGCCAGCTCACCGGTCCCTATAGGCACCTACAATGAGCAGTTCTTC. Protein: CASSPVPIGTYNEQFF.

The V gene is TRBV7-9, the J gene TRBJ2-1; D uncertain. The CDR3 is 14 residues long. V dropped 1 base and J dropped 2 bases, with 6 bases sitting between them. The germline gives CDR1 SEHNR, CDR2 FQNEAQ (reference sequence). DNA for the CDR3: TGTGCCAGCAGCTTAGGCATGACCTACAATGAGCAGTTCTTC. This translates into CASSLGMTYNEQFF.

The chain has TRBV10-3 and TRBJ2-7; perhaps D is TRBD1 or TRBD2 (5 bases each). The CDR3 spans 16 residues. Germline CDR1 and CDR2: ENHRY and SYGVKD. V gave up 1 base and J gave up 0 bases, with 13 bases separating them. CDR3 nucleotide sequence: TGTGCCATCAGTGAGTATGAGGGGACGGACTCCTACGAGCAGTACTTC. This sequence encodes CAISEYEGTDSYEQYF.

The chain joins TRBV4-1 to TRBJ2-1, with 11 positions matching TRBD2. Germline V gene data show CDR1 as MGHRA and CDR2 as YSYEKL. The CDR3 sequence is 12 residues long. The CDR3 here is CAASGGTNEQFF. DNA of the CDR3: TGCGCAGCTAGCGGGGGGACGAATGAGCAGTTCTTC.

In its sample, this clone was seen a few times. The chain employs TRBV5-1 and TRBJ2-3, with D uncertain. V was shortened by 1 base and J by 3 bases, with 3 bases between the two germline ends. The CDR3 extends over 12 amino acids. The V gene's germline CDR1 is SGHRS and CDR2 YFSETQ. The CDR3 spells CASSLRTDTQYF. For the CDR3, the DNA is TGCGCCAGCAGCTTGCGGACAGATACGCAGTATTTT.

The chain recombines TRBV7-9 with TRBJ1-2; unclear D gene. The CDR3 spans 15 residues. Trimming cost V 4 bases and J 0 bases, with 12 bases left between them. In germline, CDR1 is SEHNR, CDR2 FQNEAQ (reference sequence). The CDR3 nucleotides are TGTGCCAGCAGCTATACAGCCTCTTCTAACTATGGCTACACCTTC. Its translation: CASSYTASSNYGYTF. Complete variable domain (other parts from reference TRBV7-9 and TRBJ1-2): DTGVSQNPRHKITKRGQNVTFRCDPISEHNRLYWYRQTLGQGPEFLTYFQNEAQLEKSRLLSDRFSAERPKGSFSTLEIQRTEQGDSAMYLCASSYTASSNYGYTFGSGTRLTVV.

This rearrangement joins TRBV29-1 to TRBJ2-7; D is ambiguous. In germline, CDR1 is SQVTM, CDR2 ANQGSEA. CDR3 size: 11 residues. Trimming took off 5 bases at V and 5 bases at J, with 10 bases between the two ends. CDR3 loop: CSVRLGNEQYF. The CDR3 DNA reads as TGCAGCGTTCGCCTGGGGAACGAGCAGTACTTC.

The chain combines TRBV27 with TRBJ1-2; no reliable D call. Trimming cost V 7 bases and J 6 bases, with 12 bases left between them. Germline values: CDR1 MNHEY, CDR2 SMNVEV (reference sequence). This CDR3 spans 12 amino acids. In nucleotides, the CDR3 is TGTGCCAGCAAGCGGGAATCGGATGGCTACACCTTC. Protein sequence: CASKRESDGYTF.

The chain carries TRBV4-1 and TRBJ2-3; D might be TRBD1 or TRBD2, each matching 5 bases. V gave up 0 bases and J gave up 7 bases, with 14 bases separating them. CDR1 and CDR2 from the germline V gene are MGHRA and YSYEKL. The CDR3 is 15 amino acids. The CDR3 nucleotides read TGCGCCAGCAGCCAAGACCCCCTGGGGACGAATACGCAGTATTTT. Amino acids: CASSQDPLGTNTQYF.

The chain links TRBV2 to TRBJ2-7; unclear D gene. Per the germline V gene, CDR1 is SNHLY and CDR2 is FYNNEI. V dropped 8 bases and J dropped 6 bases, with 11 bases sitting between them. The CDR3 consists of 11 residues. CDR3 in amino acids: CASGKGAEQYF. The CDR3 DNA reads TGTGCCAGCGGGAAGGGCGCCGAGCAGTACTTC. The full variable domain, rest sourced from reference TRBV2 and TRBJ2-7, is EPEVTQTPSHQVTQMGQEVILRCVPISNHLYFYWYRQILGQKVEFLVSFYNNEISEKSEIFDDQFSVERPDGSNFTLKIRSTKLEDSAMYFCASGKGAEQYFGPGTRLTVT.

The CDR3 spells CASKGPRDYPTYEQYF. The CDR3, as DNA: TGTGCCAGCAAAGGGCCGCGGGACTACCCAACCTACGAGCAGTACTTC. The chain recombines TRBV6-6 with TRBJ2-7; TRBD2 aligns across 7 bases. This CDR3 contains 16 residues. Unmatched junction bases numbered 14, after V lost 7 bases and J lost 2 bases. Germline V gives CDR1 MNHNY, CDR2 SVGAGI (reference sequence).